This T cell receptor (beta chain) was retrieved from a study of blood T cell repertoires in COVID-19 (dated by TCRdb to between 2020 and 2021). At the level of the whole study: Collaborator samples came from the United States, Italy and Spain and covered acute and convalescent phases of COVID-19. The prospective study material was composed of cDNA or gDNA derived from T cells, B-cell-depleted T cells, or PBMCs. Subjects who had been exposed to COVID-19, were actively infected with it, or had recovered from it provided the deeply sampled blood TCRbeta repertoires that made up the dataset. A freely available public database, intended as a resource for researchers studying the immune response to SARS-CoV-2, is where the repertoires were released. The samples were drawn from the first 160 participants of the ongoing ImmuneRACE study and from 1,254 subjects provided by 6 global collaborators. Sample metadata almost always included a de-identified subject ID, COVID-19 status, age in years and sex. Where available, HLA class I and class II types were taken from metadata supplied by the sample provider and were not determined by assay-based typing.

In the case of this clone: No antigen is known for it. Base qualities are missing; no much larger clone stands one base away.

The CDR3 contains 16 residues, cysteine and phenylalanine counted. CDR3 DNA is the only sequence kept; it has 48 bases, read in frame from the first base. Sequences SGHAT (CDR1) and FQNNGV (CDR2) are obtained from the germline V gene. Germline trimming: 6 bases from V, 5 bases from J; junction bases outside gene matches: 10. Results the study describes overall, beyond this receptor: Clinical and demographic metadata were provided uncurated, with the amount varying by source and participant.

Enrolling through a virtual design, the prospective study's participants ranged in age from roughly 18 to 95 years and lived across roughly 24 United States geographic areas. In the prospective study, participants were assigned to cohorts based on the clinical history participants reported in a screening survey and a study questionnaire. For ImmuneRACE Cohort 3, a participant was defined as recovered based on two consecutive negative NP/OP PCR tests, clearance by a healthcare professional, or resolution of symptoms. Each participant in the prospective study had whole blood, serum and a nasopharyngeal or oropharyngeal swab collected by mobile phlebotomists. Additional blood draws and questionnaires over an approximately 2-month period could optionally be provided by prospective study participants. Before DNA extraction, prospective study blood samples were shipped either frozen or at room temperature.

TCRbeta CDR3 regions were amplified from genomic DNA by means of the immunoSEQ Assay, a bias-controlled multiplex PCR. From the authors' description of their analysis: Nucleated cell counts per sample were estimated from amplification of reference gene primers within the assay. Sequence reads were collapsed and filtered to measure the absolute abundance of every unique TCRbeta CDR3 rearrangement. For each sample, productive Simpson clonality was calculated by taking the square root of Simpson's diversity index across productive rearrangements. Imported from immuneACCESS, the table was reduced by TCRdb to in-frame sequences with V and J called. These copies leave out some clones; in studies compared against another copy, an unresolved V gene accounts for under half, and the cause of the remainder is not known. D and trimming come from the DNA, and the V and J calls and clone size come from that table. The sample profile shows more than 250,000 clones; approximately 85% of them were found once. The ten top clones hold roughly 2% of the sample.

The rearranged segments are TRBV11-2 and TRBJ2-1; a stretch of 10 junction bases matches TRBD1. Input material: PBMCs or T cells enriched from blood (not recorded which). The sequence derives from a young man who had recovered from COVID-19. The DNA sequence is TGTGCCAGCAGGACCCAAACCGGGACAGGGGACAATGAGCAGTTCTTC. Its protein product is CASRTQTGTGDNEQFF.